The 13 T cell receptor beta chains below all came from one sample that was sequenced in a study of shared clonotypes between healthy human individuals. Measured with immunoSEQ multiplex PCR; TCRdb has only the in-frame clones, and not every one. The sample lists some 1 million clones, around 74% occurring once. The specimen sequenced was memory CD4+ T cells sorted from blood. Specified subset: CD45RA-negative fraction. These TCRs come from a man younger than 35 in good health.

This chain uses TRBV30 with TRBJ1-2; 7 bases are a match to TRBD1. The CDR3 sequence is 12 residues long. Germline loops: CDR1 GTSNPN, CDR2 SVGIG (reference sequence). Germline trimming cut 5 bases from V and 8 bases from J; bases unmatched to any gene: 8. The DNA for the CDR3 is TGTGCCTGGCTTAGAGACAGGGTGGGCTACACCTTC. It codes for CAWLRDRVGYTF.

The chain is built from TRBV29-1 and TRBJ2-5; perhaps TRBD2 as D (7 bases). Germline loops: CDR1 SQVTM, CDR2 ANQGSEA. V lost 4 bases and J 2 bases, leaving 17 bases between the germline ends. The CDR3 covers 15 residues. The CDR3 sequence: CSVGLGGGVQETQYF. As DNA, the CDR3 is TGCAGCGTTGGTTTGGGAGGGGGGGTACAAGAGACCCAGTACTTC.

The CDR3 reads CASSLAGQGSGELFF. The CDR3 DNA follows: TGCGCCAGCAGCTTGGCGGGGCAGGGCAGCGGGGAGCTGTTTTTT. This sequence joins TRBV5-1 and TRBJ2-2; the D call may be TRBD1 or TRBD2 (5 bases each). This CDR3 is 15 amino acids long. V was trimmed by 0 bases and J by 7 bases, leaving 13 bases between them. CDR1 is SGHRS and CDR2 is YFSETQ in the germline V gene.

J is TRBJ2-7 and V is TRBV28, with D tentatively TRBD2 (6 bases). The CDR3 runs 15 residues. Looked up from germline, CDR1 is MDHEN and CDR2 is SYDVKM. V lost 5 bases and J lost 2, with 16 bases in between. CDR3 region: CASSLYRRVAYEQYF. The CDR3 nucleotides are TGTGCCAGCAGTCTCTACAGGAGGGTAGCCTACGAGCAGTACTTC.

V is TRBV7-2 and J is TRBJ2-6; D not certain. The CDR3 runs to 18 residues. Trimming pared 5 bases from V and 0 bases from J, leaving 17 bases between. Germline V gene lookup returns CDR1 SGHTA and CDR2 FQGNSA. The CDR3 bases are TGTGCCAGCAGCCAGAAAACAGTTATTTTCTCTGGGGCCAACGTCCTGACTTTC. It codes for CASSQKTVIFSGANVLTF.

This clone occurred a few times. The V call is TRBV19, the J call TRBJ1-3; perhaps TRBD1 as D (5 bases). Between the trimmed V and J ends, which lost 5 bases and 0 bases, there was a span of 14 bases. This CDR3 region has 16 residues. Germline V gene sequence: CDR1 LNHDA, CDR2 SQIVND (reference sequence). The CDR3 region has the DNA TGTGCCAGTAGTTCCTCGTCGGGGCTCTCTGGAAACACCATATATTTT. The encoded protein is CASSSSSGLSGNTIYF.

About this clone itself: This sequence may be a read error, since a much larger clone differs from it by one base. V is TRBV30 and J is TRBJ1-6; the match to TRBD1 covers 11 bases. This CDR3 contains 13 residues. CDR1 GTSNPN and CDR2 SVGIG come from the germline V gene (reference sequence). V was clipped by 5 bases and J by 8 bases; unmatched bases: 2. CDR3 sequence (DNA): TGTGCCTGGGCGGGACAGGGGGATTCACCCCTCCACTTT. Translation gives CAWAGQGDSPLHF.

The chain is built from TRBV20-1 and TRBJ2-2; tentative D call: TRBD1 (6 bases). CDR1 is DFQATT and CDR2 is SNEGSKA in the germline V gene (reference sequence). The V and J ends lost 7 bases and 8 bases respectively, with 8 bases between them. This CDR3 spans 10 amino acids. This CDR3 reads CSVTGGELFF. The DNA for the CDR3 is TGCAGTGTCACAGGGGGGGAGCTGTTTTTT.

Only one count was recorded for this clone. DNA for the CDR3: TGTGCCAGAAGTCGGGGACTAGCGGGACTAGTCACAGATACGCAGTATTTT. Amino acid sequence: CARSRGLAGLVTDTQYF. The chain combines TRBV5-3 with TRBJ2-3; 13 bases line up with TRBD2. TRBV5-3 is classed as an ORF, of uncertain function. V trimming: 5 bases; J trimming: 2 bases; junction bases outside the gene matches: 8. The CDR3 sequence is 17 residues long.

This clone has more than one count but fewer than ten. The chain couples TRBV27 to TRBJ2-7, with TRBD2 matching over 9 bases. Per germline, CDR1 MNHEY and CDR2 SMNVEV (reference sequence). CDR3 size: 14 residues. The J segment lost 2 bases and the V segment lost 10 bases, leaving 9 bases of the junction unmatched. The CDR3 sequence is CAIPTSGLPYEQYF. CDR3 coding DNA: TGTGCCATTCCGACTAGCGGACTGCCCTACGAGCAGTACTTC.

The chain employs TRBV2 and TRBJ2-7, with 8 bases aligning to TRBD1. CDR1 is SNHLY, CDR2 FYNNEI, per germline. CDR3 length: 12 residues. V gave up 5 bases and J gave up 4 bases; unmatched junction bases: 1. CDR3 in DNA: TGTGCCAGCAGTCGGGACAGGTACGAGCAGTACTTC. It specifies CASSRDRYEQYF.

The table lists this clone with a count of one. The J gene is TRBJ2-3, the V gene TRBV4-1, with a weak D call TRBD2 (6 bases). This CDR3 comprises 17 residues. V shed 4 bases and J shed 0 bases, with 17 bases lying between them. The germline V gene has CDR1 MGHRA and CDR2 YSYEKL. The CDR3 DNA follows: TGCGCCAGCAGCCCAAGAGGGTGGGACTCGAGCACAGATACGCAGTATTTT. Translating gives CASSPRGWDSSTDTQYF.

The chain joins TRBV28 to TRBJ2-5, with 12 bases identical to TRBD2. V gave up 6 bases and J gave up 5 bases; unmatched junction bases: 13. The CDR3 is 17 residues long. CDR1 and CDR2 (germline): MDHEN, SYDVKM. CDR3 DNA: TGTGCCAGCAGGCTCCGGGCTAGCGGGGGGGCCGGGGAGACCCAGTACTTC. Protein: CASRLRASGGAGETQYF.